This TCR beta chain emerged from a study of radiation and T cells in renal cell carcinoma. Findings and caveats of the study: In blood, top tumor clones expanded by 2 weeks, shrinking by 4.

Regarding time point: blood 2 weeks post-SBRT. Treatment described: 15 Gy SBRT to primary tumor, nephrectomy 4 weeks later. Using immunoSEQ multiplex PCR, the repertoire was profiled, and TCRdb retains in-frame clones only, with some absent. Of around 75,000 clones in the sample, about 81% were seen once. This clone was observed once. Its antigen is not identified. Distinct nucleotide sequences in the sample also encode this CDR3. CDR1 is SGHRS, CDR2 YFSETQ, per germline. This CDR3 contains 11 residues. Between the trimmed V and J ends, which lost 3 bases and 0 bases, there was a span of 1 base. This TCR was sampled from a man between 60 and 70 years old with renal cell carcinoma. The sample consisted of blood, taken from a patient whose treatment included radiotherapy and nephrectomy. The rearrangement joins TRBV5-1 to TRBJ2-7, with unresolved D. The CDR3 loop reads CASSYSYEQYF. DNA of the CDR3: TGCGCCAGCAGCTACTCCTACGAGCAGTACTTC.